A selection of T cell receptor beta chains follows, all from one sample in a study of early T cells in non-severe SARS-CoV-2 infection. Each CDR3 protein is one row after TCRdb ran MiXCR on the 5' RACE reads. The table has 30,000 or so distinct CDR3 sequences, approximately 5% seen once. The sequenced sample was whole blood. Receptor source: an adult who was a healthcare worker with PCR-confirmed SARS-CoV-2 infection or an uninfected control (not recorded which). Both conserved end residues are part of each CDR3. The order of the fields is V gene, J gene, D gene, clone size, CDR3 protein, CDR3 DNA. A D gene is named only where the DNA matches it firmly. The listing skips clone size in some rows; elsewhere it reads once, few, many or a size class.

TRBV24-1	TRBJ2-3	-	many	CATREGGTGTDTQYF	TGTGCCACTAGAGAAGGGGGGACGGGCACAGATACGCAGTATTTT
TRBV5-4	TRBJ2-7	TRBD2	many	CASSLPTSAGAEQYF	TGTGCCAGCAGCTTACCCACTAGCGCTGGGGCCGAGCAGTACTTC
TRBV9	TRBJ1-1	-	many	CASSPPERGAFF	TGTGCCAGCAGCCCCCCAGAGCGGGGAGCTTTCTTT
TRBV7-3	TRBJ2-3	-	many	CASSRGIDDTQYF	TGTGCCAGCAGTCGAGGGATCGACGATACGCAGTATTTT
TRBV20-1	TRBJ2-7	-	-	CSARDFSGATYEQYF	TGCAGTGCTAGAGATTTCTCGGGGGCCACCTACGAGCAGTACTTC
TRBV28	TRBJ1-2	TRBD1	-	CASSAAQGAKRVGGYTF	TGTGCCAGCAGTGCGGCACAGGGGGCGAAGAGAGTTGGTGGCTACACCTTC
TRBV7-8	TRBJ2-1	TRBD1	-	CASSSTRTGLNEQFF	TGTGCCAGCAGCTCCACCAGGACAGGGTTGAATGAGCAGTTCTTC
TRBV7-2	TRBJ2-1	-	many	CASSRKGSGPFENEQFF	TGTGCCAGCAGCCGGAAAGGGAGCGGGCCGTTTGAGAATGAGCAGTTCTTC
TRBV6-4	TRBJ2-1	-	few	CASSDSRDNEQFF	TGTGCCAGCAGTGACTCACGGGACAATGAGCAGTTCTTC
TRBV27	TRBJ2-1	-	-	CASSFGRALVLNEQFF	TGTGCCAGCAGTTTCGGAAGGGCTTTAGTCCTCAATGAGCAGTTCTTC
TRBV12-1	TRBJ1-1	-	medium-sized	CASSFGGGTEAFF	-
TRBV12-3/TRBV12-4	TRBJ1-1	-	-	CASSPPGPMWNTEAFF	TGTGCCAGCAGTCCACCCGGCCCCATGTGGAACACTGAAGCTTTCTTT
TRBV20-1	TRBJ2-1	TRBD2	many	CSAERAASGDNEQFF	TGCAGTGCGGAAAGGGCGGCTAGCGGGGACAATGAGCAGTTCTTC
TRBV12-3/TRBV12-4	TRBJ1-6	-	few	CASSLTATNSPLHF	TGTGCCAGCAGTTTGACAGCCACCAATTCACCCCTCCACTTT
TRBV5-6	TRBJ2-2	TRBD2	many	CASNRLAGSGELFF	TGTGCCAGCAACCGACTAGCGGGGTCCGGGGAGCTGTTTTTT
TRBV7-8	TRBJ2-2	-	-	CASSPQGNTGELFF	TGTGCCAGCAGCCCACAGGGGAACACCGGGGAGCTGTTTTTT
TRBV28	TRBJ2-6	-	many	CASIRGGSGANVLTF	TGTGCCAGCATCCGCGGAGGCTCTGGGGCCAACGTCCTGACTTTC
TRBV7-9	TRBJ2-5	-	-	CASSVLETQYF	TGTGCCAGCAGCGTCCTAGAGACCCAGTACTTC
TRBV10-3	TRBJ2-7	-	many	CAISGRPNEQYF	TGTGCCATCAGTGGGCGACCAAACGAGCAGTACTTC